The present entry profiles one T cell receptor beta chain with its context. Its antigen is unknown. The germline gives CDR1 MNHNY, CDR2 SVGAGI (reference sequence). Trimming took 6 bases from V and 3 from J; bases not matched to a gene: 8. The CDR3 covers 15 residues. Assay used: immunoSEQ multiplex PCR; TCRdb lists only in-frame clones, some missing. The table lists 50,000 to 70,000 clones, roughly 84% of them singletons. This entry is derived from a study of a mutant IDH1 vaccine in newly diagnosed glioma. Study-wide context: Earlier treatment was radiotherapy, temozolomide, or both, with most getting both.

Findings and caveats of the study: Vaccination elicited immune responses in 93.3% of patients.

Documented time point: week 23, last vaccination. The vaccine gave 300 ug of a 20-mer mutant IDH1 peptide subcutaneously per dose. This chain joins TRBV6-6 and TRBJ2-7, with 10 bases lining up with TRBD1. The sequence was obtained from a man aged 18 to 30 with glioma. The input for sequencing was PBMCs, taken from a glioma patient whose treatment included an IDH1 peptide vaccine. Here the CDR3 reads CASSRLGDRGYEQYF. CDR3 coding DNA: TGTGCCAGCAGCCGACTTGGGGACAGGGGCTACGAGCAGTACTTC.